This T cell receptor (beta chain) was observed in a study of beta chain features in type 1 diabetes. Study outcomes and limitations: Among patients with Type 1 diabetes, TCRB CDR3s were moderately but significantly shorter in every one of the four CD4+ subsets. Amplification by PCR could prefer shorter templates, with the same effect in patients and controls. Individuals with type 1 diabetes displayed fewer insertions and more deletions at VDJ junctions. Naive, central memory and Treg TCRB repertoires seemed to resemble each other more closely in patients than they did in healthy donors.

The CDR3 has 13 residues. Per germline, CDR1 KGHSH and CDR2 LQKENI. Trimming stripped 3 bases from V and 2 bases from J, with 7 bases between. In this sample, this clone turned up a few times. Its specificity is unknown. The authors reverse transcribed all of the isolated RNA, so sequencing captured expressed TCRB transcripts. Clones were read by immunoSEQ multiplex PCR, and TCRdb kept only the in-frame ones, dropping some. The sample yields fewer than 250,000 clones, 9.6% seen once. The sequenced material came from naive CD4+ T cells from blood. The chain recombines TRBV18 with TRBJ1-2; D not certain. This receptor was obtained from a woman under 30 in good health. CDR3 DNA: TGTGCCAGCTCACCCACAGACAACTATGGCTACACCTTC. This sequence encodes CASSPTDNYGYTF.